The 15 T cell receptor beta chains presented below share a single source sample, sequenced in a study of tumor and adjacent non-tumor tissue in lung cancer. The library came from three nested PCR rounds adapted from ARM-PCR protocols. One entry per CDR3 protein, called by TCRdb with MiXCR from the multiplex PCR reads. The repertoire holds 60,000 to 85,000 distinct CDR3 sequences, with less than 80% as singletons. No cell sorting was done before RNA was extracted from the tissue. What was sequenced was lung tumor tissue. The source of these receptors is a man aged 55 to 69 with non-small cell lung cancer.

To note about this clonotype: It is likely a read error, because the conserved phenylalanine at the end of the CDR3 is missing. The CDR3 is CGAREPQDNYGYTL. As DNA, the CDR3 is TGCGGTGCTCGGGAACCACAGGATAACTATGGCTACACCTTA. V usage is TRBV20-1 and J usage is TRBJ1-2, with TRBD1 as a possible D gene (5 bases). Germline V gives CDR1 DFQATT, CDR2 SNEGSKA (reference sequence). The CDR3 spans 14 residues.

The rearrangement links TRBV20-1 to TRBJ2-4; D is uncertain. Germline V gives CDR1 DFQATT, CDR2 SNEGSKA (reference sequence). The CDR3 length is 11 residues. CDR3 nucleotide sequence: TGCAATACTTACAAGGTTGGCATTCAGTACTTC. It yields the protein CNTYKVGIQYF.

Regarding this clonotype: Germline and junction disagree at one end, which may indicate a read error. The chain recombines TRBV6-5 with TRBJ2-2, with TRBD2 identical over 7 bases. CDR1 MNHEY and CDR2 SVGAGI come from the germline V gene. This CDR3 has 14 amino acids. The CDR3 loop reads CARSYSPASGELFF. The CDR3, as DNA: TGTGCCCGCAGTTACTCACCAGCGAGCGGGGAGTTGTTTTTT.

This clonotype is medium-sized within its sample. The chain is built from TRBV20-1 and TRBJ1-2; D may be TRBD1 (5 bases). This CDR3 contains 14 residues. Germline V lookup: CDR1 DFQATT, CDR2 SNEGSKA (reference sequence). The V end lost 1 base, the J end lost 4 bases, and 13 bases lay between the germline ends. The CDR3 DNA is TGCAGTGCTAGAGGGGGGACGGACACCTATGGCTACACCTTC. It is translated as CSARGGTDTYGYTF.

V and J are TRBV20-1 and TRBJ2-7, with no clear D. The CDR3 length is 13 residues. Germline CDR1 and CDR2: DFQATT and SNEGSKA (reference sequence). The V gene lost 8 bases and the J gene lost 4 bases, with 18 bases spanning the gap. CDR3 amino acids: CSQRSRTGYEQYF. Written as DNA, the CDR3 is TGCAGTCAAAGGAGCAGGACCGGTTACGAGCAGTACTTC.

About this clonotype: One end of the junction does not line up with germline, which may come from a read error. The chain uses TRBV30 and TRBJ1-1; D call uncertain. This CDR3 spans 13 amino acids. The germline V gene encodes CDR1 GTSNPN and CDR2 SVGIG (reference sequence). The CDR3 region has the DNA TGTGCCTGGAGTAGTGGCGAAAACACTGAAGCCTTCTTT. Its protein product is CAWSSGENTEAFF.

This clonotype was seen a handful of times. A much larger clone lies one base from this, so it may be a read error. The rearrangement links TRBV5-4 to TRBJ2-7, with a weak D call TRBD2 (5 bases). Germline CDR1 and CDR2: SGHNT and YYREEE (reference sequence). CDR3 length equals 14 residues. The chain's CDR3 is CASSLAERPYGQYF. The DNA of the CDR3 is TGTGCCAGCAGCTTGGCAGAGCGGCCCTACGGGCAGTACTTC.

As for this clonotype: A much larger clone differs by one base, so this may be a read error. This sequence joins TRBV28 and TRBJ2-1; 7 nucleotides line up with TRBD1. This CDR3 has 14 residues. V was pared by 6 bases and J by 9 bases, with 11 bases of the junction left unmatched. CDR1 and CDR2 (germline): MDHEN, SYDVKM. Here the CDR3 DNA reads TGTGCCAGCAGCCCCCCTCGACAGGGAGTTGAGCAGTTCTTC. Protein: CASSPPRQGVEQFF.

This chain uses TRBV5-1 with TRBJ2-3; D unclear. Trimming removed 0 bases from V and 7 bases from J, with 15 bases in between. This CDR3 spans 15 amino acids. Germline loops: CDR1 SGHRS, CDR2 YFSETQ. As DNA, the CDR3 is TGCGCCAGCAGCTTGGTAGCCCACGATTCGTATACGCAGTATTTT. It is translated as CASSLVAHDSYTQYF.

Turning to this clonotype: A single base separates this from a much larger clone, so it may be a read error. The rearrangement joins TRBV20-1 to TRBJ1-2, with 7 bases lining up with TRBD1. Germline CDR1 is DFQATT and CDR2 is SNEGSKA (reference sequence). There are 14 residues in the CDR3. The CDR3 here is CSARPTGLMGGYAF. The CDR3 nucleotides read TGCAGTGCTAGGCCGACAGGGCTTATGGGTGGCTACGCCTTC.

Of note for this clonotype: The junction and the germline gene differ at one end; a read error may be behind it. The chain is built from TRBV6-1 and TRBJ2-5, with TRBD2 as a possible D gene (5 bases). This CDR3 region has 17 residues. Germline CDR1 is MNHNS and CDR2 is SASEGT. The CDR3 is CASRELEGYRSEETQYF. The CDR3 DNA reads TGTGCCAGCAGAGAACTAGAGGGATATCGAAGCGAAGAGACACAGTACTTC.

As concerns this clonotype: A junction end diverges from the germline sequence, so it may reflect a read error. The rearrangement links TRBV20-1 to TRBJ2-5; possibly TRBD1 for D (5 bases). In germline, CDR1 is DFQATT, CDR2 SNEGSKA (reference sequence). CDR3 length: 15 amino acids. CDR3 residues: CSARSGAGHQETRYF. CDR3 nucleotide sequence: TGCAGTGCTAGATCCGGCGCAGGACACCAAGAGACCCGGTACTTC.

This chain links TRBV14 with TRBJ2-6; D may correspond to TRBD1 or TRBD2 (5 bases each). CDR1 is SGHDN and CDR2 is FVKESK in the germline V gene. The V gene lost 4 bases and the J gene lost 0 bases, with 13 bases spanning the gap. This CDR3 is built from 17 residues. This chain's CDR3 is CASSPGAVLSGANVLTF. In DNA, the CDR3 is TGTGCCAGCAGCCCCGGGGCAGTTCTCTCTGGGGCCAACGTCCTGACTTTC.

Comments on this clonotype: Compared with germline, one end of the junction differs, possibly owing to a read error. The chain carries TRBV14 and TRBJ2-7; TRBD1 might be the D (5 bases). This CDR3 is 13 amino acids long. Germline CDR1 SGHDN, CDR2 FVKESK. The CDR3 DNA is TGTGCCAGCAGCCAAGTTAAATCGACAGTACGAAGCTTC. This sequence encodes CASSQVKSTVRSF.

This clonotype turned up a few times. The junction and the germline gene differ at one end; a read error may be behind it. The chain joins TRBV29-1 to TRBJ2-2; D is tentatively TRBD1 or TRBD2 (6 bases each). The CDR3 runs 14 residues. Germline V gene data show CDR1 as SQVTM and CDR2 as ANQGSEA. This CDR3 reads CSAYPMVGGGELFF. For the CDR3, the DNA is TGCAGTGCCTACCCCATGGTCGGGGGCGGGGAGTTGTTTTTT.